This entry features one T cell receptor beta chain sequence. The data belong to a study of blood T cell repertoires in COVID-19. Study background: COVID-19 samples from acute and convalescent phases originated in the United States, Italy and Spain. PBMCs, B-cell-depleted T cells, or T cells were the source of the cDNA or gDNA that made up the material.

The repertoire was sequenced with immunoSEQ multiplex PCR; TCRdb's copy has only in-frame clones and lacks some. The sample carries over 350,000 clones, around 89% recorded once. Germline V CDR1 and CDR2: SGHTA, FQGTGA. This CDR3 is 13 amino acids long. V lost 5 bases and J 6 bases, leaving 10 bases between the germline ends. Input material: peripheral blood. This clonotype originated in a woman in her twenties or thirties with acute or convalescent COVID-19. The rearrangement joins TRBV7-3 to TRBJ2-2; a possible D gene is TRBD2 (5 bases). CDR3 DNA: TGTGCCAGCAGCCCGACGGGGTCCGGGGAGCTGTTTTTT. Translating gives CASSPTGSGELFF.